This T cell receptor (beta chain) comes out of a study of cytomegalovirus exposure and HLA in healthy donors. About the study: The study placed 80% to 90% of its 398 genotyped donors in the Caucasian-associated ancestry cluster. Study-level points and caveats: The classifier, whose performance was assessed in both the original and validation cohorts, reportedly diagnosed cytomegalovirus status with high specificity and sensitivity.

A word on this clone: What it recognizes is unknown.

The primer mix had 60 Vbeta and 13 Jbeta primers. The data were produced by immunoSEQ multiplex PCR, yet TCRdb's version contains in-frame clones alone and is incomplete. The data contain roughly 200,000 clones, over 75% of them singletons. Each donor's status was that of a healthy bone marrow donor. V lost 0 bases and J 1 base, leaving 14 bases between the germline ends. The CDR3 has 17 amino acids. Looked up from germline, CDR1 is SGHRS and CDR2 is YFSETQ. The chain employs TRBV5-1 and TRBJ2-1; D perhaps matches TRBD2 (6 bases). The specimen was PBMCs. The source of this sequence is a woman aged 25 to 45 in good health and CMV-seronegative. The DNA for the CDR3 is TGCGCCAGCAGCTTGGTGGGCGGAGGGGCTTCCTACAATGAGCAGTTCTTC. Translation gives CASSLVGGGASYNEQFF.